The clone carrying this TCR beta chain came up once. The germline CDR1 and CDR2 sequences are SGDLS and YYNGEE. The CDR3 length is 18 residues. The V segment lost 1 base and the J segment 7 bases; nucleotides outside the gene matches: 10. Here immunoSEQ multiplex PCR was the method, and the copy in TCRdb shows in-frame clones only, minus some. Here the sample spans approximately 28,000 clones, 75% to 85% being singletons. The sample is drawn from a study of sequential checkpoint blockade in melanoma. Treatment of the sample: randomized to nivolumab then ipilimumab (arm A) or the reverse (arm B). No patient had prior DNA-damaging chemotherapy. From thawed PBMCs, live CD3+CD8+ cells negative for CD19 and CD56 were sorted.

The chain employs TRBV9 and TRBJ2-2, with 13 bases matching TRBD2. Specimen: CD8+ T cells sorted from blood (inferred from file names), collected from a patient given nivolumab and ipilimumab in sequence. The receptor comes from a human donor with melanoma. The CDR3 sequence: CASSVLELAGGQSGELFF. The DNA of the CDR3 is TGTGCCAGCAGCGTACTCGAACTAGCGGGGGGGCAGAGCGGGGAGCTGTTTTTT.